The 13 T cell receptor beta chains listed next were all sequenced from one sample in a study of T cells after yellow fever vaccination. TCRdb passed the 5' RACE reads through MiXCR, listing each CDR3 protein once. Among hundreds of thousands of distinct CDR3 sequences listed, 21% were seen once. Here the sequenced sample was PBMCs, taken approximately 22 days after the first yellow fever vaccination. These receptors originate from a man between 18 and 35 years old who received the YFV17D yellow fever vaccine.

This clonotype occurred a few times. The CDR3 nucleotides are TGTGCCAGCGGGTCACGGGGGGGGCGCGAGACCCAGTACTTC. The encoded protein is CASGSRGGRETQYF. This chain links TRBV12-3 or TRBV12-4 with TRBJ2-5; 8 bases fit TRBD2. The CDR3 loop spans 14 amino acids. Trimming took 8 bases from V and 5 from J; bases not matched to a gene: 10.

This clonotype was observed a few times. The J gene is TRBJ2-7, the V gene TRBV5-1, with TRBD1 identical over 9 bases. CDR1 and CDR2 from the germline V gene are SGHRS and YFSETQ. The V gene end was trimmed by 7 bases and the J gene end by 7 bases; junction bases not matched to a gene: 18. The CDR3 is made up of 16 amino acids. The DNA for the CDR3 is TGCGCCAGCGCCGAACGGCCGGGACAGGGATCACAAGAGCAGTACTTC. Translation: CASAERPGQGSQEQYF.

This clonotype was recorded a few times. The V and J genes are TRBV4-2 and TRBJ1-2, with no clear D. The CDR3 has 14 residues. Trimming cost V 4 bases and J 0 bases, with 9 bases left between them. Germline lookup yields CDR1 LGHNA and CDR2 YNFKEQ. CDR3: CASSPRSPNYGYTF. In DNA form, the CDR3 reads TGTGCCAGCAGCCCTCGGTCCCCTAACTATGGCTACACCTTC.

There are many counts of this clonotype. The V gene is TRBV5-6, the J gene TRBJ2-1; no clear D gene. Germline CDR1 and CDR2: SGHDT and YYEEEE. V lost 4 bases to trimming and J lost 5 bases, with 4 bases between them. This CDR3 is 11 amino acids long. CDR3 sequence reads: CASSVDNEQFF. For the CDR3, the DNA is TGTGCCAGCAGCGTGGACAATGAGCAGTTCTTC.

CDR3 nucleotide sequence: TGCGCCAGCAGCCGACCGGGACAGGGTAGGGACATTCAGTACTTC. It translates to CASSRPGQGRDIQYF. The chain employs TRBV4-1 and TRBJ2-4; 9 bases match TRBD1. The CDR3 is made up of 15 amino acids. Unmatched junction bases numbered 9, after V lost 4 bases and J lost 8 bases. Germline assignment: CDR1 MGHRA and CDR2 YSYEKL.

V gene TRBV11-2 combines with J gene TRBJ2-5, with TRBD2 identical over 13 bases. V lost 5 bases to trimming and J lost 5 bases; unmatched junction nucleotides: 20. This CDR3 contains 20 residues. The germline V gene encodes CDR1 SGHAT and CDR2 FQNNGV. CDR3 region: CASSPLLSRLAGGLEETQYF. The CDR3 region has the DNA TGTGCCAGCAGCCCCCTACTTTCACGACTAGCGGGGGGCCTCGAGGAGACCCAGTACTTC.

This clonotype was observed a handful of times. V usage is TRBV20-1 and J usage is TRBJ2-5; D remains unclear. The CDR3 runs 12 residues. CDR1 and CDR2 from the germline V gene are DFQATT and SNEGSKA (reference sequence). V lost 3 bases to trimming and J lost 5 bases, with 10 bases between them. For the CDR3, the DNA is TGCAGTGCTAGGAGCTTCGGGGAGACCCAGTACTTC. This gives the protein CSARSFGETQYF.

The gene calls are TRBV19 and TRBJ2-2; D may be TRBD1 (5 bases). The germline gives CDR1 LNHDA, CDR2 SQIVND (reference sequence). This CDR3 region has 14 residues. Trimming shortened V by 5 bases and J by 0 bases, and 7 bases separated the two germline ends. CDR3 DNA sequence: TGTGCCAGTAGTTGGGGCTCGAACACCGGGGAGCTGTTTTTT. Protein: CASSWGSNTGELFF.

The V gene is TRBV5-1, the J gene TRBJ2-2, with 9 bases lining up with TRBD2. The germline V gene encodes CDR1 SGHRS and CDR2 YFSETQ. This CDR3 has 18 residues. V gave up 2 bases and J gave up 0 bases; unmatched junction bases: 8. CDR3 region: CASSFGSGGTSNTGELFF. For the CDR3, the DNA is TGCGCCAGCAGCTTTGGTAGCGGGGGCACCTCGAACACCGGGGAGCTGTTTTTT. Drawing the rest from reference TRBV5-1 and TRBJ2-2, the complete variable domain is KAGVTQTPRYLIKTRGQQVTLSCSPISGHRSVSWYQQTPGQGLQFLFEYFSETQRNKGNFPGRFSGRQFSNSRSEMNVSTLELGDSALYLCASSFGSGGTSNTGELFFGEGSRLTVL.

This clonotype showed up many times. This chain joins TRBV9 and TRBJ2-3; D gene unclear. The CDR3 is 14 residues long. Germline CDR1 SGDLS, CDR2 YYNGEE. V lost 0 bases to trimming and J lost 1 base, with 6 bases between them. CDR3 sequence (DNA): TGTGCCAGCAGCGTAGGGGTGGGCACAGATACGCAGTATTTT. Its protein is CASSVGVGTDTQYF.

This clonotype has a handful of counts. CDR3 amino acids: CAGQGGSNNSPLHF. The DNA of the CDR3 is TGTGCCGGTCAGGGGGGCTCTAACAATTCACCCCTCCACTTT. This sequence joins TRBV6-1 and TRBJ1-6; 7 nucleotides agree with TRBD1. Germline V CDR1 and CDR2: MNHNS, SASEGT. J was trimmed by 7 bases and V by 11 bases; bases with no gene match: 11. The CDR3 is 14 residues long.

The rearrangement joins TRBV20-1 to TRBJ1-1; D perhaps matches TRBD1 (6 bases). The CDR3 is 12 residues long. The germline V gene encodes CDR1 DFQATT and CDR2 SNEGSKA (reference sequence). V was trimmed by 2 bases and J by 3 bases, leaving 7 bases between them. This CDR3 reads CSARQGHTEAFF. CDR3 sequence (DNA): TGCAGTGCTAGACAGGGGCACACTGAAGCTTTCTTT.

The rearrangement uses TRBV7-9 and TRBJ1-1; D gene uncertain. Trimming took off 1 base at V and 11 bases at J, with 8 bases between the two ends. The length of the CDR3 is 11 residues. CDR1 and CDR2 (germline): SEHNR, FQNEAQ (reference sequence). As DNA, the CDR3 is TGTGCCAGCAGCTTAGTAGGGTCGGCTTTCTTT. Translating it yields CASSLVGSAFF.